Listed below are T cell receptor beta chains from one sample, sequenced in a study of blood T cell repertoires in COVID-19. Sequenced by immunoSEQ multiplex PCR; TCRdb stores in-frame clones only, minus some. The sample lists 350,000 or so clones; over 70% were seen once. The sample comprised peripheral blood. These receptors all come from a man younger than 40 with active or convalescent COVID-19. Each CDR3 is given without its conserved first and last residue. The order of the fields is J gene, clone size, V gene, CDR3 protein. Part of the rows lack a size; the others show once, few, many or a class for expanded clones.

TRBJ2-1 | once | TRBV5-4 | ASSLWGGHNEQF
TRBJ1-5 | NA | TRBV30 | AWSVQGNGNQPQH
TRBJ2-1 | few | TRBV27 | ASSFHGNEQF
TRBJ2-1 | NA | TRBV6-4 | ASSRLAGSGSGNEQF
TRBJ1-5 | NA | TRBV28 | ASSLTGGSNQPQH
TRBJ1-4 | NA | TRBV4-1 | ASSLTGSGEKLF
TRBJ1-6 | once | TRBV2 | ASSQELPDSYNSPLH
TRBJ1-6 | NA | TRBV5-5 | ASSPGQVSTSFH
TRBJ1-2 | NA | TRBV10-3 | AISDRRQSNYGYT
TRBJ2-1 | NA | TRBV28 | ASTLTNEGTQF
TRBJ1-5 | NA | TRBV30 | AWNEVGNQPQH
TRBJ2-7 | NA | TRBV28 | ASTSGTVPKEQY
TRBJ2-5 | NA | TRBV7-2 | ASSSTRASLSETQY
TRBJ2-7 | NA | TRBV2 | ASSEWQASSYEQY
TRBJ1-5 | NA | TRBV9 | ASSASGQSNQPQH
TRBJ2-6 | NA | TRBV24-1 | ATSDHRTGGSSSGANVLT
TRBJ2-7 | NA | TRBV7-8 | ASSPGTAVYEQY
TRBJ2-7 | NA | TRBV25-1 | ASSGGEVLAGYEQY
TRBJ2-7 | NA | TRBV5-6 | ASSNLPPPYEQY
TRBJ2-1 | NA | TRBV19 | ASSILAGSLGEQF
TRBJ2-7 | few | TRBV5-1 | ASSPGTGVGQY
TRBJ1-3 | NA | TRBV12-3/TRBV12-4 | ASIKGVGNTIY
TRBJ2-1 | NA | TRBV30 | AWRPSGRSSYNEQF
TRBJ1-2 | NA | TRBV3-1/TRBV3-2 | ASSQARVTYGYT
TRBJ2-5 | once | TRBV11-3 | ASSLRTNEETQY